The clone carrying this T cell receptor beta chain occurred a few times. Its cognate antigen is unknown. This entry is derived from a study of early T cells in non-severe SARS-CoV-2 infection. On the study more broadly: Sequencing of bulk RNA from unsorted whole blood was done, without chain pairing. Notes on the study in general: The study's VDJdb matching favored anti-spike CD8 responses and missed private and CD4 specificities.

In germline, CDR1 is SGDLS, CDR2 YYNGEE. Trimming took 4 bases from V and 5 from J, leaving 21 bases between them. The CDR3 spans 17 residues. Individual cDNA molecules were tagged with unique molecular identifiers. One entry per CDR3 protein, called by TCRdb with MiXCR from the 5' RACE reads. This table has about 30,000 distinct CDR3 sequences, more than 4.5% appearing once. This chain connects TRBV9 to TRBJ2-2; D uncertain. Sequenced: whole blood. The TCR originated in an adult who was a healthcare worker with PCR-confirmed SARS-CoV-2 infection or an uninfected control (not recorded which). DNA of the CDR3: TGTGCCAGCAGCCCGACGACCTCGGCCCGTGTGACCGGGGAGCTGTTTTTT. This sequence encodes CASSPTTSARVTGELFF.